This T cell receptor (beta chain) comes out of a study of cytomegalovirus exposure and HLA in healthy donors (dated by TCRdb to the late 2010s). For context, the study as a whole: According to an earlier analysis of around 600 of the donors, some 180 million T cells yielded over 100 million unique TCR beta sequences and 276 Gb of sequence data. An early release that covered about 600 HLA-typed donors contained approximately 320 gigabases of sequencing data and 65 million to 100 million unique TCR sequences. Among the roughly 380 genotyped donors, 81% belonged to the genetic ancestry cluster associated with self-reported Caucasian donors. The aim of the study was to test whether cataloging public T cell receptors could identify signatures of past pathogen exposure. The study profiled the T cell repertoires of under 850 subjects by immunosequencing and related them to cytomegalovirus serostatus. Besides the first cohort of roughly 640 subjects, a separate validation cohort made up of 95 to 150 different subjects was used. The study combined high-throughput TCR immunosequencing, statistical association of individual TCRs with disease status, and machine learning to predict cytomegalovirus infection status. A later analysis re-analyzed previously published TCR beta repertoires from roughly 690 donors and added high-resolution HLA genotyping to study TCR occurrence patterns. The later analysis used no new phenotypic data to find candidate immune exposures, relying instead on TCR beta sequences and their occurrence across donors. In an earlier analysis of a few hundred of the donors, high-throughput TCR beta sequencing was used to judge whether each TCR beta V gene segment behaved as functional or pseudogenic. Donor age, sex, ethnicity and CMV serostatus were compiled together with the repertoire data. Genome-wide SNP genotypes for about 65% of the roughly 670 donors were used in a later genetic analysis, which treated that subset as a discovery cohort. All discovery cohort repertoires had been generated using a single sequencing platform. Both class I and class II loci were covered by HLA typing, at four-digit resolution. Typing coverage differed by locus: A, B, C, DRB1 and DQB1 were typed in about 620-640 donors, DQA1 in about 560, DPA1 in some 570, and DPB1 in just under 490. A handful of DR-DQ haplotypes were handled as single units for association and clustering because linkage in the cohort was strong. Across 398 genotyped donors of the cohort, an average of approximately 200,000 unique TCR beta nucleotide sequences per donor were sequenced, and approximately 17% of those sequences were non-productive. Overall results and qualifications from the work: Correlated functional status among segregating V segments might reflect linkage disequilibrium, but an unknown experimental factor could not be ruled out. When HLA alleles, especially DR and DQ, strongly co-occurred, attributing TCR associations to individual alleles was difficult. In a later analysis, TCR association rates were found to vary across HLA loci, with the most associated TCRs seen for DRB1 alleles and the fewest for HLA-C alleles. Only TCR beta chains were sequenced in this cohort, and the absence of alpha or paired-chain data limited detectable features. In the study, approximately 150 TCR beta chains were listed as associated with cytomegalovirus. In vitro tests confirmed that a few of the cytomegalovirus-associated TCR beta chains recognize cytomegalovirus antigens. Broadly in line with IMGT annotations, most TCR beta V segments showed up in productive rearrangements about 87% or about 30% of the time in an earlier analysis of about 500 of the donors. According to a later analysis, most CMV-associated TCR beta chains appeared to be HLA-restricted, and the HLA associations seemed to be driven largely by CMV exposure. According to the authors, the approach could potentially be generalized to other disease states and immunological phenotypes. A later genetic analysis reported fewer N-insertions in productive TCRs among donors in an Asian-associated ancestry cluster than the roughly 700-donor mean. Because HLA typing was unavailable for some donors at each locus, only the typed subset was used in association tests. Cytomegalovirus status was reported to be diagnosed by the classifier with high specificity and sensitivity in both the original and validation cohorts. Roughly uniform sequencing depth across donors was assumed in presence/absence analyses, although this assumption may not hold. Immune exposure information for the cohort was limited to CMV serostatus. A further reported finding was that TCR beta sequences accurately predicted the HLA-A and HLA-B alleles for most subjects in the first cohort. A later genetic analysis associated a missense DCLRE1C variant with V-gene and J-gene trimming of TCR beta chains, and an independent cohort replicated the association. Some IMGT-functional V segments, including TRBV6-2 and TRBV6-3, could not be told apart with the 87-base-pair reads, so those segments were excluded. A later analysis found that HLA-associated TCR beta chains were more clonally expanded and had lower generation probabilities than equally common non-associated chains. Because counts were too low, under 20 rarely observed V segments, including chromosome 9 orphons, were left out of the earlier analysis of 587 of the donors. While some public TCRs were present in many individuals, most TCR sequences turned up only very rarely across donors. A cluster of highly shared sequence variants was judged likely to be a technical artifact of the sequencing pipeline. A later analysis associated 16,951 TCR beta sequences with specific HLA alleles at a false discovery rate of 0.05. A later analysis reported that several top co-occurrence clusters appeared linked to parvovirus B19, influenza, CMV and Epstein-Barr virus.

The cohort was made up of roughly 670 healthy bone marrow donors. Cohort members were all nominally healthy when sampled, although unrecorded immune exposures were likely present. The donor was CMV seropositive and was included in the group of 250 to 300 seropositive cohort members. A peripheral blood sample was collected from each donor, and TCR beta sequencing was performed on peripheral blood mononuclear cells. The Qiagen DNeasy Blood Extraction Kit was used to extract genomic DNA from the blood cell samples. The method behind the library was the immunoSEQ multiplex PCR assay. A mixture of 60 forward primers for TCR Vbeta segments and 13 reverse primers for TCR Jbeta segments was used in the multiplex PCR. A multiplex PCR assay on genomic DNA amplified the CDR3 region of rearranged TCR beta genes. On the Illumina HiSeq System, the amplified TCR beta libraries were sequenced as 87-base-pair reads. In the paper's pipeline: A later analysis counted about 80 million unique TCR beta chains across the 600 to 850 repertoires, and around 9.9 million of these chains were shared by at least two donors. A nearest-neighbor algorithm error-corrected the raw reads and collapsed the reads into unique sequences, merging closely related sequences to remove PCR and sequencing errors. Alignment of CDR3 sequences to IMGT reference sequences was used to assign V, D and J gene segments. Each retained sequence needed at least a six-nucleotide match to both a V gene segment and a J gene segment. Rearrangements were called productive when the CDR3 lacked stop codons and stayed in frame with V and J; all others were non-productive. CDR3 was defined by IMGT convention, running from the second conserved V-encoded cysteine to the conserved J-encoded phenylalanine. The earlier analysis of fewer than 750 of the donors excluded sequences that lacked an unambiguous match to a single V gene segment. In an earlier analysis of approximately 550 of the donors, V segments were called functional above 56.7% productive rearrangements and were called segregating when the between-donor standard deviation exceeded 5%. A statistical classification framework was built to diagnose cytomegalovirus status from the catalog of TCR beta chain sequences. In a later analysis, V and J genes were assigned by comparing TCR nucleotide sequences against IMGT/GENE-DB human TR gene sequences. In a later analysis, CDR3 sequences and most-parsimonious VDJ recombination scenarios were assigned using the TCRdist pipeline. In a later analysis, every TCR beta chain was defined by the combination of its CDR3 amino acid sequence and its V-gene family, and reads without a unique V-gene family were dropped. As a way to deal with suspected cross-contamination and a sequencing artifact, a later analysis dropped under 600 nucleotide sequences that were highly shared and had low generation probability. A later analysis calculated a clonal expansion index for each public chain from normalized within-repertoire ranks of inferred template counts. Generation probabilities in a later analysis came from a VDJ recombination model fitted to out-of-frame rearrangements, and those results were checked against IGoR. In a later analysis, hypergeometric tests were used to score TCR-TCR, TCR-HLA and TCR-CMV co-occurrence, with a repertoire-size bias correction applied to TCR pairs. To estimate false discovery rates, a later analysis permuted the HLA or CMV assignments 20 times. In a later analysis, co-occurring TCRs were grouped using DBSCAN, with TCRdist sequence similarity added in when clustering inside HLA-allele-positive subsets. Co-occurrence clustering excluded repertoires with fewer than 30,000 or more than 120,000 public chains, plus five with anomalous nucleotide sharing. TCRdb took this table from immuneACCESS and kept in-frame rearrangements with V and J called. Such tables lack part of the clones; where checked against another copy, unresolved V genes explain under half of the gap, and the rest is unexplained. The D gene and trimming were derived from the DNA, and the V and J assignments and clone size from that table. The sample data list over 95,000 clones, and roughly three quarters of these were observed just once. In total, the top ten clones hold roughly 12% of the sample.

About this clone itself: Its cognate antigen has yet to be identified. No base-level quality is on record; no much larger clone is a single base apart.

The CDR3 holds 12 amino acids from the cysteine to the phenylalanine. CDR3 DNA is the only sequence kept; it has 36 bases, read in frame from the first base. V loses 5 bases, J loses 7 bases, and the germline ends lie 9 bases apart. CDR1 and CDR2 (LNHDA, SQIVND) derive from the germline V gene (reference sequence). Input material: PBMCs. This receptor chain uses TRBV19 and TRBJ2-1; TRBD2 could be the D gene, as 6 bases match. This TCR came from a woman aged 40 to 50 in good health and CMV-seropositive. This receptor has the CDR3 CASSEGLNEQFF. The sequenced DNA: TGTGCCAGTAGTGAGGGACTGAATGAGCAGTTCTTC.